This T cell receptor (beta chain) was sequenced during a study of control samples from healthy donors and cancer patients. Profiling relied on immunoSEQ multiplex PCR, and the TCRdb table lists in-frame clones only, not all of them. The table records some 20,000 clones, roughly 85% of them present only once. Sequencing input: PBMCs. The clonotype was recovered from a man aged 55 to 69 with head and neck cancer.

CDR3 residues: CASSLGELNTQYF. The CDR3 DNA is TGTGCCAGCAGCTTAGGTGAACTGAATACGCAGTATTTT. This sequence joins TRBV7-9 and TRBJ2-3; D uncertain. Trimming left V 1 base short and J 7 bases short, with 9 bases between. The length of the CDR3 is 13 residues. The germline gives CDR1 SEHNR, CDR2 FQNEAQ (reference sequence).